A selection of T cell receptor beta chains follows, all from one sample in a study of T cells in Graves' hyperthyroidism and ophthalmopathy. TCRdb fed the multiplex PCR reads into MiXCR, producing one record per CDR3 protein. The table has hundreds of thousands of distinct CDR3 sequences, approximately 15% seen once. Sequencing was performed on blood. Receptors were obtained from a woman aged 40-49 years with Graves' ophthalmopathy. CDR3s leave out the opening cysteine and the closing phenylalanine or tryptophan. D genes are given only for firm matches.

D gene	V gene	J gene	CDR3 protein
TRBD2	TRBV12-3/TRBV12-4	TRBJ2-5	ASSLYLRSGVETQY
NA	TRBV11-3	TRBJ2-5	ASSFEDQGGETQY
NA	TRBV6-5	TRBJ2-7	ASSYSFDSSYEQY
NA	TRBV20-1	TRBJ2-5	SAREGETQY
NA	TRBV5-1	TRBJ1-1	ASSLALGGTEAF
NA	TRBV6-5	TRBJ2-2	ASSYRHTGELF
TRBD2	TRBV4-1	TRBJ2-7	ASSQVGRAYEQY
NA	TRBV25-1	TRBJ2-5	ASSEYKSGPQETQY
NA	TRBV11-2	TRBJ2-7	ASSLISAGLGEQY
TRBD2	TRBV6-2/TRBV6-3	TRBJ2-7	ASSYARTSGEYEQY
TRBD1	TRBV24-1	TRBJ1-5	ATLSGDRVDWCSNQPQH
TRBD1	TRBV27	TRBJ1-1	ASSSYRGPTDTEAF
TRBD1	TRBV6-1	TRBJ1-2	ASRNYTGGYDGYT
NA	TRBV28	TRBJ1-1	ASRSPTEAF
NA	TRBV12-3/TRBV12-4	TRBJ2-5	ASSLSDQEETQY
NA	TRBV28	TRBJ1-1	ASSGTRRVAFNTEAF
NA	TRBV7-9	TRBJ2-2	ASTQGPTGELF
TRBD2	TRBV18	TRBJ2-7	ASSPRGLREGREQY
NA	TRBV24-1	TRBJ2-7	ATSDFPGPYEQY
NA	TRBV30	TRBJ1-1	AWSVSRAYMNTEAF
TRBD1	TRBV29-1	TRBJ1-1	SVVQGANTEAF
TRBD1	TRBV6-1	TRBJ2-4	ASSVDRGDIQY
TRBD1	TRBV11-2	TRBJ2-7	ASSSQGALEQY
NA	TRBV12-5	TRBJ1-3	ASGLQISGNTIY
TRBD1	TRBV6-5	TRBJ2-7	ASIRTGDSYEQY
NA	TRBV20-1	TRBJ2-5	SAERTPSRQETQY
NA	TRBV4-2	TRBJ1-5	ASSQAGASFYSNQPQH
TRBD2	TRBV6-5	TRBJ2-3	ASSYMHAGETDTQY
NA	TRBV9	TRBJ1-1	ASSVAGRDTEAF
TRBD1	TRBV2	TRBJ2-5	ASTKDRDETQY
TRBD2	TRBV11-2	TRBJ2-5	ASSSTSGGQETQY
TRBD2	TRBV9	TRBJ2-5	ASSVASGRTQETQY
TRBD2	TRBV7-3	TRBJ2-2	ASSFSYSGSVNGELF
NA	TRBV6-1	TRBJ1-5	ASSEILGQPQH
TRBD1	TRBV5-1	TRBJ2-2	ASSYTGVYTGELF
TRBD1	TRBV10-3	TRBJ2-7	AISEGSGTGATVQY
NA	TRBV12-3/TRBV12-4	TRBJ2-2	ASSLARRGGTGELF
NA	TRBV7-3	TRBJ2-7	ASSSRRGEQY
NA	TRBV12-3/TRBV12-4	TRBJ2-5	ASRGVGGETQY
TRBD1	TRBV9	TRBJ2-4	ASSSYRGRKKY
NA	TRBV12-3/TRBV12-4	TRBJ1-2	AIPGYNYGYT
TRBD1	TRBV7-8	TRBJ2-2	ASSRTGIVTGELF
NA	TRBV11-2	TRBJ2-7	ASSLGPSRSSYEQY
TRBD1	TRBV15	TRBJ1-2	ATSTRTGGYDGYT
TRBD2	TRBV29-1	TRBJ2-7	SVVGTSGRPPYEQY
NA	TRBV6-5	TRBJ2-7	ASSYGQTYEQY